This record concerns one T cell receptor (beta chain) sequence. The record originates from a study of blood T cells in healthy people across ages. PBMCs numbering at least 6 million were isolated per sample. The germline V gene has CDR1 LNHDA and CDR2 SQIVND (reference sequence). The CDR3 runs to 14 residues. The V and J ends lost 3 bases and 2 bases respectively, with 8 bases between them. A sample-barcoded 5' primer and a J-beta primer mix were used in a second PCR of roughly 6 to 11 cycles. TCRdb re-called the 5' RACE reads through MiXCR, storing one row per CDR3 protein. The sample has some 940,000 distinct CDR3 sequences; about 29% are singletons. The data were also submitted as part of a second study, on T cells of mothers and their children.

The gene calls are TRBV19 and TRBJ1-5; no clear D. Sequencing was done on a sample of blood. This receptor was taken from a woman aged 40 to 50 in good health. The CDR3 DNA reads as TGTGCCAGTAGTATCGGTTATGGCAATCAGCCCCAGCATTTT. Its protein product is CASSIGYGNQPQHF. The whole variable domain, remainder taken from reference TRBV19 and TRBJ1-5, is DGGITQSPKYLFRKEGQNVTLSCEQNLNHDAMYWYRQDPGQGLRLIYYSQIVNDFQKGDIAEGYSVSREKKESFPLTVTSAQKNPTAFYLCASSIGYGNQPQHFGDGTRLSIL.